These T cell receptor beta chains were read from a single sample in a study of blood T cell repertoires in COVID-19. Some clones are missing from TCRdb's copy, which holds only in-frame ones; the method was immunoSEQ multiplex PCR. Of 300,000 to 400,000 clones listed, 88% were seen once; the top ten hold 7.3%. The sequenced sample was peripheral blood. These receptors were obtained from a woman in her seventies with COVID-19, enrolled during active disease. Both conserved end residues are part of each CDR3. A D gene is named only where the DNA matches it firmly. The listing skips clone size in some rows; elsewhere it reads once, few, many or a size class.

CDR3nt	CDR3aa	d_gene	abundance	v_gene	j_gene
TGTGCCAGCAGCGTAGGGACAGGGGGCCACACTGAAGCTTTCTTT	CASSVGTGGHTEAFF	TRBD1	NA	TRBV9	TRBJ1-1
TGTGCCAGCAGAGACTGGGGACAGGGGGTTTCTGGAAACACCATATATTTT	CASRDWGQGVSGNTIYF	TRBD1	NA	TRBV28	TRBJ1-3
TGTGCCAGCAGCGCGGGAGTAGCGGGGGGTGGTGAGCAGTACTTC	CASSAGVAGGGEQYF	TRBD2	NA	TRBV9	TRBJ2-7
TGTGCCAGCTCACCACGAGGGTCCTACGAGCAGTACTTC	CASSPRGSYEQYF	NA	NA	TRBV18	TRBJ2-7
TGTGCCAGCAGTTACCTCGGTCAGGGGATGGGCTACACCTTC	CASSYLGQGMGYTF	NA	NA	TRBV6-5	TRBJ1-2
TGTGCCAGCAGTTTTGCGGGCCGGCAGTACTTC	CASSFAGRQYF	NA	NA	TRBV12-3/TRBV12-4	TRBJ2-4
TGCGCCAGCAGCGCCGGACAGGGTGGGACCTATGGCTACACCTTC	CASSAGQGGTYGYTF	TRBD1	NA	TRBV5-1	TRBJ1-2
TGTGCCAGCAGTTCTCCGGTCAGGGGGCAAGTGGAAGCTTTCTTT	CASSSPVRGQVEAFF	TRBD1	NA	TRBV27	TRBJ1-1
TGTGCCAGTAGATCGTGGGGGGACTTTCAGCCCCAGCATTTT	CASRSWGDFQPQHF	NA	NA	TRBV19	TRBJ1-5
TGCGCCAGCAGCTTTAAGGAGGGATCCGATGGCTACACCTTC	CASSFKEGSDGYTF	NA	NA	TRBV5-1	TRBJ1-2
TGCGCCAGCAGCTTGGGAGACGGGAATTACGAGCAGTACTTC	CASSLGDGNYEQYF	NA	NA	TRBV5-1	TRBJ2-7
TGTGCCAGCAGGCCATCCCAGGGGGCCGCCTATGGCTACACCTTC	CASRPSQGAAYGYTF	TRBD1	once	TRBV9	TRBJ1-2
TGCGCCAGCAGTGAGTTACAGGGGGAGTCGGAGACCCAGTACTTC	CASSELQGESETQYF	TRBD1	NA	TRBV10-1	TRBJ2-5
TGTGCCTGGAGTGACACTTGGGACAGGACGAACACCGGGGAGCTGTTTTTT	CAWSDTWDRTNTGELFF	TRBD1	NA	TRBV30	TRBJ2-2
TGTGCCAGCAGCCTTCCGGGTAGCTCCTACAATGAGCAGTTCTTC	CASSLPGSSYNEQFF	NA	NA	TRBV6-2/TRBV6-3	TRBJ2-1
TGTGCCAGCAGCTTAAATGGGGACAGGGCCCACGAGCAGTACTTC	CASSLNGDRAHEQYF	TRBD1	NA	TRBV7-2	TRBJ2-7
TGTGCCAGCGGGACGGACAGTAACACTGAAGCTTTCTTT	CASGTDSNTEAFF	NA	NA	TRBV2	TRBJ1-1
TGTGCCAGCAGTGTTACTAGCGGGGGGTCACCCTACAATGAGCAGTTCTTC	CASSVTSGGSPYNEQFF	TRBD2	NA	TRBV6-4	TRBJ2-1
TGTGCCAGCAGCCCTCTAGTGGGGACAGGAAAAATGAACACTGAAGCTTTCTTT	CASSPLVGTGKMNTEAFF	TRBD1	NA	TRBV7-9	TRBJ1-1
TGTGCCAGCAGCCCAACTAGCGGGGGTAGCACAGATACGCAGTATTTT	CASSPTSGGSTDTQYF	TRBD2	NA	TRBV7-8	TRBJ2-3
TGTGCCAGCAGCGTAGGGGGAGCGGACGAGCAGTACTTC	CASSVGGADEQYF	NA	NA	TRBV9	TRBJ2-7
TGTGCCAGTAAAGCGGGAAACACTCCCTATGGCTACACCTTC	CASKAGNTPYGYTF	NA	few	TRBV19	TRBJ1-2
TGTGCCAGCAGCGGTTTACTAGCGGGGGAGCAAGAGACCCAGTACTTC	CASSGLLAGEQETQYF	TRBD2	NA	TRBV9	TRBJ2-5
TGTGCCAGCAGTTTTCACACCTATGGCTACACCTTC	CASSFHTYGYTF	NA	NA	TRBV12-3/TRBV12-4	TRBJ1-2
TGCGCCAGCAGCCAAGCCCCCCAAGATACGCAGTATTTT	CASSQAPQDTQYF	NA	NA	TRBV4-3	TRBJ2-3
TGTGCCAGCAGTCGTGGGACAGTTAGCCAAGGTGAGCAGTTCTTC	CASSRGTVSQGEQFF	TRBD1	NA	TRBV27	TRBJ2-1
TGTGCCAGCAGTGACCGGGACAGGGGGAATGAAAAACTGTTTTTT	CASSDRDRGNEKLFF	TRBD1	NA	TRBV2	TRBJ1-4
TGTGCCAGCAGCTCGAGAGTCCAGGGGGTAGGGGAGACCCAGTACTTC	CASSSRVQGVGETQYF	TRBD1	NA	TRBV5-6	TRBJ2-5
TGTGCCAGCAGATGGAGTAGCGGGGGGACCTACGAGCAGTACTTC	CASRWSSGGTYEQYF	TRBD2	NA	TRBV11-2	TRBJ2-7
TGTGCCAGCAGCGTAGCTCGTGCAGCTGGAAACACCATATATTTT	CASSVARAAGNTIYF	NA	NA	TRBV9	TRBJ1-3
TGTGCCACCAATCAGGGGGCCGGCAATCAGCCCCAGCATTTT	CATNQGAGNQPQHF	TRBD1	NA	TRBV15	TRBJ1-5
TGTGCCAGCCGGTGGGGTACAGGGACAGGGGGGACCGGGGAGCTGTTTTTT	CASRWGTGTGGTGELFF	TRBD1	NA	TRBV7-8	TRBJ2-2
TGTGCCAGCAGCCAAGATCAGGGGACAGGGAATTCGCTTGGCTACACCTTC	CASSQDQGTGNSLGYTF	TRBD1	NA	TRBV4-2	TRBJ1-2
TGTGCCAGCAGTATCCGGGGGAATGGCTACACCTTC	CASSIRGNGYTF	NA	NA	TRBV12-3/TRBV12-4	TRBJ1-2
TGTGCCAGCAGCTTAACGGGTGCACGGATAATCTACGAGCAGTACTTC	CASSLTGARIIYEQYF	NA	NA	TRBV5-5	TRBJ2-7
TGTGCCAGCAGCCCCTCTTACGGGGGAGGTCAGCCCCAGCATTTT	CASSPSYGGGQPQHF	NA	NA	TRBV3-1/TRBV3-2	TRBJ1-5
TGTGCCAGCAGTGAAGGGACTTCTGGGTCACCCCTCCACTTT	CASSEGTSGSPLHF	NA	NA	TRBV2	TRBJ1-6
TGTGCCAGCAGCTTGGTCTCGGCAGGGGGCGCAAGGGAAAAACTGTTTTTT	CASSLVSAGGAREKLFF	TRBD1	NA	TRBV5-6	TRBJ1-4
TGTGCCAGCAGCTTGGGAGGTGTTAATGAAAAACTGTTTTTT	CASSLGGVNEKLFF	NA	NA	TRBV7-2	TRBJ1-4